These 23 T cell receptor beta chains were sequenced from one sample in a study of Graves' ophthalmopathy and Graves' hyperthyroidism. Amplifying from RNA transcripts, the study obtained TCR beta CDR3 regions. HTBI primers were used in a first-round RT-PCR, which preceded a second-round multiplex PCR. MiXCR was run by TCRdb on the multiplex PCR reads, yielding one entry per CDR3 protein. The sample has approximately 700,000 distinct CDR3 sequences, over 40% seen once; the top ten hold 2.5% to 3.5%. The sequenced sample was peripheral blood. All receptors come from an adult man with Graves' ophthalmopathy.

Points on this clonotype: A much larger clone differs by one base, so this may be a read error. This sequence joins TRBV10-3 and TRBJ1-4, with a weak D call TRBD1 (6 bases). CDR1 and CDR2 (germline): ENHRY, SYGVKD. Trimming removed 5 bases at V and 5 bases at J, with 15 bases between. The CDR3 runs to 15 residues. The DNA for the CDR3 is TGTGCCATCAGTTACAGAGGGGGGTCGAATGAAAAACTGTTTTTT. This codes for CAISYRGGSNEKLFF.

This clonotype was observed a few times. The chain joins TRBV4-3 to TRBJ2-7, with D tentatively TRBD1 (6 bases). Trimming removed 4 bases at V and 2 bases at J, with 18 bases between. This CDR3 has 16 amino acids. The germline CDR1 and CDR2 sequences are LGHNA and YSLEER. The CDR3: CASSPTLRTVTYEQYF. The CDR3 coding sequence is TGCGCCAGCAGCCCTACCCTTAGGACAGTAACCTACGAGCAGTACTTC.

The gene calls are TRBV19 and TRBJ2-7; TRBD2 is a possible D gene (6 bases). Germline V lookup: CDR1 LNHDA, CDR2 SQIVND (reference sequence). There are 14 residues in the CDR3. The V gene lost 9 bases and the J gene lost 1 base, with 16 bases spanning the gap. For the CDR3, the DNA is TGTGCCAGCAGGCGGGACGCGGGATCCTACGAGCAGTACTTC. Its translation: CASRRDAGSYEQYF.

This clonotype came up many times. The chain has TRBV7-2 and TRBJ2-2, with D maybe TRBD1 (5 bases). The CDR3 is made up of 15 amino acids. Trimming removed 6 bases at V and 0 bases at J, with 11 bases between. CDR1 is SGHTA and CDR2 is FQGNSA in the germline V gene. The CDR3 region has the DNA TGTGCCAGCAGTCGGACAACCCCGAACACCGGGGAGCTGTTTTTT. Translating it yields CASSRTTPNTGELFF.

The chain combines TRBV12-3 or TRBV12-4 with TRBJ1-2; D remains ambiguous. CDR3 length: 14 amino acids. The ends were cut back, 5 bases at V and 4 bases at J, with 14 bases in the middle. The DNA for the CDR3 is TGTGCCAGCAGTGGATACCGGGAGAGCTATGGCTACACCTTC. Amino acid sequence: CASSGYRESYGYTF.

The rearrangement joins TRBV20-1 to TRBJ1-2, with a possible D match to TRBD1 (5 bases). The CDR3 spans 12 residues. Trimming removed 8 bases from V and 8 bases from J, with 18 bases in between. The germline V gene encodes CDR1 DFQATT and CDR2 SNEGSKA (reference sequence). In DNA form, the CDR3 reads TGCAGTCCACGGGGGTCGGCTTGGGGCTACACCTTC. Its translation: CSPRGSAWGYTF.

V usage is TRBV10-2 and J usage is TRBJ2-2; D is unresolved. CDR3 size: 17 residues. Per the germline V gene, CDR1 is WSHSY and CDR2 is SAAADI. V shed 6 bases and J shed 3 bases, with 20 bases lying between them. Here the CDR3 reads CASSQEPFVWDTGELFF. As DNA, the CDR3 is TGCGCCAGCAGCCAAGAGCCATTTGTATGGGACACCGGGGAGCTGTTTTTT.

This clonotype showed up many times. The V and J genes are TRBV2 and TRBJ1-5; possible D gene TRBD1, 6 bases. This CDR3 is 14 amino acids long. Germline V lookup: CDR1 SNHLY, CDR2 FYNNEI. The germline V and J ends were trimmed by 4 bases and 5 bases, with 12 bases remaining between them. CDR3 in DNA: TGTGCCAGCAGTGTTTCAGGGGTGGATCAGCCCCAGCATTTT. This codes for CASSVSGVDQPQHF.

A word on this clonotype: A much larger clone lies a single base off, so this may be a read error. The chain combines TRBV5-1 with TRBJ1-2; D not resolved. Per the germline V gene, CDR1 is SGHRS and CDR2 is YFSETQ. The CDR3 has 15 amino acids. The CDR3 sequence: CASSTGGGSDYGCTF. In nucleotides, the CDR3 is TGCGCCAGCAGCACCGGTGGTGGGAGTGACTATGGCTGCACCTTC.

Ten or more counts support this clonotype. J is TRBJ1-1 and V is TRBV10-3; D is uncertain. The germline V gene has CDR1 ENHRY and CDR2 SYGVKD. The CDR3 consists of 13 residues. Trimming pared 4 bases from V and 5 bases from J, leaving 11 bases between. The CDR3 reads CAISVREGTEAFF. The CDR3 DNA reads as TGTGCCATCAGTGTAAGGGAAGGGACTGAAGCTTTCTTT.

The V call is TRBV7-9, the J call TRBJ2-5, with TRBD2 matching 9 bases. Per the germline V gene, CDR1 is SEHNR and CDR2 is FQNEAQ (reference sequence). V lost 5 bases and J lost 7; bases outside the gene matches: 2. The CDR3 is made up of 12 amino acids. The CDR3 DNA reads as TGTGCCAGCAGCCCGACTAGCGGGACCCAGTACTTC. Translation gives CASSPTSGTQYF.

This clonotype has just one count. The chain has TRBV10-3 and TRBJ2-5; TRBD2 matches 13 bases. The CDR3 has 14 residues. Per germline, CDR1 ENHRY and CDR2 SYGVKD. V lost 8 bases and J lost 5; bases outside the gene matches: 5. The CDR3 sequence: CAIGTSGRGETQYF. CDR3 DNA sequence: TGTGCCATCGGCACTAGCGGGAGGGGGGAGACCCAGTACTTC.

The J gene is TRBJ1-4, the V gene TRBV25-1; TRBD1 agrees at 8 bases. The V gene's germline CDR1 is MGHDK and CDR2 SYGVNS. V shed 1 base, J shed 10 bases, and the junction held 8 bases outside the gene matches. This CDR3 has 15 residues. The CDR3 DNA sequence: TGTGCCAGCAGTGAATTGCAGGGGGCAGAGGGAAAACTGTTTTTT. Protein sequence: CASSELQGAEGKLFF.

The chain combines TRBV29-1 with TRBJ2-5; a weak D match, TRBD1 (6 bases). The CDR3 is 14 amino acids. Trimming shortened V by 4 bases and J by 3 bases, and 15 bases separated the two germline ends. Germline values: CDR1 SQVTM, CDR2 ANQGSEA. CDR3 region: CSVGALDREETQYF. In DNA, the CDR3 is TGCAGCGTTGGGGCTTTGGACAGAGAAGAGACCCAGTACTTC.

The chain is built from TRBV18 and TRBJ2-5, with D hard to call. V lost 3 bases to trimming and J lost 3 bases, with 11 bases between them. The CDR3 length is 14 residues. The germline V gene has CDR1 KGHSH and CDR2 LQKENI. In DNA, the CDR3 is TGTGCCAGCTCACCTCAGGCAGGAGAAGAGACCCAGTACTTC. This gives the protein CASSPQAGEETQYF. Using reference TRBV18 and TRBJ2-5 for the parts outside the CDR3, the full variable domain is NAGVMQNPRHLVRRRGQEARLRCSPMKGHSHVYWYRQLPEEGLKFMVYLQKENIIDESGMPKERFSAEFPKEGPSILRIQQVVRGDSAAYFCASSPQAGEETQYFGPGTRLLVL.

The sample holds a few counts of this clonotype. This rearrangement joins TRBV30 to TRBJ1-1; D gene uncertain. V dropped 3 bases and J dropped 5 bases, with 16 bases sitting between them. This CDR3 is built from 14 residues. The germline V gene has CDR1 GTSNPN and CDR2 SVGIG (reference sequence). The DNA of the CDR3 is TGTGCCTGGAGAGCTTACCGAGATGGGACTGAAGCTTTCTTT. Amino acid sequence: CAWRAYRDGTEAFF.

The chain carries TRBV2 and TRBJ2-6; D may correspond to TRBD1 or TRBD2 (6 bases each). The CDR3 contains 20 residues. Between the trimmed V and J ends, which lost 5 bases and 3 bases, there was a span of 26 bases. Germline CDR1 SNHLY, CDR2 FYNNEI. CDR3: CASSYMTVNTGGFGANVLTF. The CDR3 DNA reads TGTGCCAGCAGTTATATGACGGTGAACACCGGGGGCTTTGGGGCCAACGTCCTGACTTTC.

This clonotype was observed a few times. One end of the junction does not line up with germline, which may come from a read error. The J gene is TRBJ2-6, the V gene TRBV7-9; no clear D gene. Germline lookup yields CDR1 SEHNR and CDR2 FQNEAQ (reference sequence). The CDR3 is made up of 12 amino acids. The CDR3 reads CASSGANRPEAF. For the CDR3, the DNA is TGTGCCAGCAGCGGAGCGAATCGGCCTGAAGCTTTC.

The table lists this clonotype with a count of one. The gene calls are TRBV7-9 and TRBJ1-5; 10 bases map to TRBD1. The CDR3 consists of 17 residues. V was clipped by 5 bases and J by 0 bases; unmatched bases: 7. Per germline, CDR1 SEHNR and CDR2 FQNEAQ (reference sequence). CDR3 sequence reads: CASSSRQGAYSNQPQHF. CDR3 in DNA: TGTGCCAGCAGCAGTAGACAGGGGGCGTATAGCAATCAGCCCCAGCATTTT.

Many counts were recorded for this clonotype. The chain has TRBV7-9 and TRBJ1-5, with D possibly TRBD1 on 6 matching bases. The CDR3 is 14 residues long. Germline V gives CDR1 SEHNR, CDR2 FQNEAQ (reference sequence). V was shortened by 5 bases and J by 4 bases, with 12 bases between the two germline ends. The CDR3 here is CASSAGQPNQPQHF. The DNA for the CDR3 is TGTGCCAGCAGCGCCGGACAGCCAAATCAGCCCCAGCATTTT.

The chain uses TRBV27 and TRBJ1-2; the D is unclear. From germline, CDR1 is MNHEY and CDR2 SMNVEV (reference sequence). The CDR3 contains 13 residues. V was clipped by 5 bases and J by 13 bases, with 20 bases between them. The CDR3 protein is CASSHLPSTSCTF. CDR3 nucleotides: TGTGCCAGCAGTCACCTCCCCTCGACCTCATGCACCTTC.

J is TRBJ1-1 and V is TRBV29-1; the match to TRBD1 covers 7 bases. The CDR3 has 13 residues. Germline V CDR1 and CDR2: SQVTM, ANQGSEA. V dropped 7 bases and J dropped 3; count of bases not matched to a gene: 8. The DNA for the CDR3 is TGCAGCGCACGACAGGGAAGGGACACTGAAGCTTTCTTT. This gives the protein CSARQGRDTEAFF. The whole variable domain, remainder taken from reference TRBV29-1 and TRBJ1-1, is SAVISQKPSRDICQRGTSLTIQCQVDSQVTMMFWYRQQPGQSLTLIATANQGSEATYESGFVIDKFPISRPNLTFSTLTVSNMSPEDSSIYLCSARQGRDTEAFFGQGTRLTVV.

The table lists this clonotype with many counts. The chain employs TRBV7-9 and TRBJ2-5; TRBD1 aligns across 7 bases. The germline CDR1 and CDR2 sequences are SEHNR and FQNEAQ (reference sequence). With V trimmed by 6 bases and J by 0 bases, 13 bases remained unmatched. This CDR3 spans 17 amino acids. The DNA of the CDR3 is TGTGCCAGCAGTTATGGGACAGTTCCTGGGTACCAAGAGACCCAGTACTTC. It encodes CASSYGTVPGYQETQYF. Full variable domain (outside the CDR3, taken from reference TRBV7-9 and TRBJ2-5): DTGVSQNPRHKITKRGQNVTFRCDPISEHNRLYWYRQTLGQGPEFLTYFQNEAQLEKSRLLSDRFSAERPKGSFSTLEIQRTEQGDSAMYLCASSYGTVPGYQETQYFGPGTRLLVL.